These 26 T cell receptor beta chains originate from one sample sequenced in a study of T cell changes during pregnancy in multiple sclerosis. Clones were sequenced by immunoSEQ multiplex PCR, and TCRdb holds only the in-frame ones, with some missing. The sample carries around 80,000 clones, roughly 94% recorded once. The sample here was peripheral blood, taken before pregnancy. These TCRs come from a female donor with multiple sclerosis, enrolled in a pregnancy study.

This clone was recorded a few times. Different DNA sequences within this sample yield the same CDR3. The rearrangement uses TRBV2 and TRBJ2-7; 8 bases agree with TRBD1. The ends lost 4 bases at V and 3 bases at J; junction bases unmatched: 5. Germline CDR1 and CDR2: SNHLY and FYNNEI. The CDR3 has 14 amino acids. CDR3 sequence (DNA): TGTGCCAGCAGTGGGGGCAGGGGGCACTACGAGCAGTACTTC. The encoded protein is CASSGGRGHYEQYF.

The gene calls are TRBV28 and TRBJ2-7; possible D gene TRBD2, 8 bases. The CDR3 sequence is 13 residues long. From germline, CDR1 is MDHEN and CDR2 SYDVKM. V dropped 10 bases and J dropped 6 bases, with 19 bases sitting between them. CDR3 in DNA: TGTGCCATCAGGGGGACTAGTGAGCGCGAGCAGTACTTC. This translates into CAIRGTSEREQYF.

The V gene is TRBV14, the J gene TRBJ2-7; 11 bases align to TRBD2. V shed 2 bases and J 7 bases; nucleotides not matched to a gene: 1. Germline CDR1 reads SGHDN; CDR2 reads FVKESK. The CDR3 runs 13 residues. CDR3: CASSQPSGGEQYF. The CDR3 DNA follows: TGTGCCAGCAGCCAACCTAGCGGGGGGGAGCAGTACTTC.

The V and J genes are TRBV6-5 and TRBJ2-7; TRBD1 aligns across 9 bases. The V and J ends lost 7 bases and 2 bases, in that order; junction bases with no gene match: 6. This CDR3 is 14 amino acids long. Germline CDR1 MNHEY, CDR2 SVGAGI. The CDR3: CASTRGTGTYEQYF. CDR3 nucleotide sequence: TGTGCCAGCACGCGCGGGACAGGGACCTACGAGCAGTACTTC.

This clone was counted once. The chain has TRBV5-1 and TRBJ1-1; 7 nucleotides agree with TRBD1. The CDR3 has 14 amino acids. Germline V lookup: CDR1 SGHRS, CDR2 YFSETQ. Losses at the gene ends were 6 bases for V and 3 bases for J; bases not matched to a gene: 8. Written as DNA, the CDR3 is TGCGCCAGCACCAGGGGGGCTTCGGACACTGAAGCTTTCTTT. The encoded protein is CASTRGASDTEAFF.

V usage is TRBV27 and J usage is TRBJ2-5; D gene unclear. The CDR3 totals 12 residues. In germline, CDR1 is MNHEY, CDR2 SMNVEV (reference sequence). V gave up 3 bases and J gave up 1 base, with 3 bases separating them. CDR3 residues: CASSFLQETQYF. The CDR3 nucleotides read TGTGCCAGCAGTTTCCTCCAAGAGACCCAGTACTTC.

The genes are TRBV5-6 and TRBJ1-2; perhaps TRBD1 as D (6 bases). The CDR3 extends over 15 amino acids. With 2 bases removed from V and 5 bases from J, the gap between germline ends came to 16 bases. Germline loops: CDR1 SGHDT, CDR2 YYEEEE. The CDR3 loop reads CASSLGRGRAYGYTF. The CDR3 region has the DNA TGTGCCAGCAGCTTAGGCAGGGGAAGGGCTTATGGCTACACCTTC.

The gene calls are TRBV2 and TRBJ2-7; 7 positions match TRBD2. The CDR3 loop spans 11 amino acids. V gave up 8 bases and J gave up 5 bases; unmatched junction bases: 3. Germline V lookup: CDR1 SNHLY, CDR2 FYNNEI. The chain's CDR3 is CASASGNEQYF. DNA for the CDR3: TGTGCCAGCGCAAGCGGGAACGAGCAGTACTTC.

The chain couples TRBV5-6 to TRBJ2-1, with TRBD2 matching 12 bases. The CDR3 contains 15 residues. J gave up 9 bases and V 0 bases, and 4 bases lay outside the gene matches. The V gene's germline CDR1 is SGHDT and CDR2 YYEEEE. The CDR3 here is CASSLELAGGLEQFF. The CDR3 nucleotides read TGTGCCAGCAGCTTGGAGCTAGCGGGAGGGCTTGAGCAGTTCTTC.

In its sample, this clone was seen a few times. This chain uses TRBV5-6 with TRBJ1-2; D is possibly TRBD1 (6 bases). This CDR3 is 12 amino acids long. Germline-derived CDR1 and CDR2 are SGHDT and YYEEEE. The ends were cut back, 2 bases at V and 8 bases at J, with 10 bases in the middle. CDR3 loop: CASSFSGTGYTF. CDR3 nucleotide sequence: TGTGCCAGCAGCTTCTCGGGGACAGGCTACACCTTC.

This rearrangement joins TRBV5-4 to TRBJ2-7; 11 positions agree with TRBD1. The length of the CDR3 is 17 residues. The germline V gene has CDR1 SGHNT and CDR2 YYREEE (reference sequence). After removal of 3 bases from V and 3 bases from J, the junction contained 11 bases not matched to a gene. The CDR3 spells CASSSGQGARLSYEQYF. CDR3 nucleotides: TGTGCCAGCAGCTCTGGACAGGGGGCGAGGTTAAGCTACGAGCAGTACTTC.

This chain connects TRBV29-1 to TRBJ2-1, with 12 bases lining up with TRBD1. The CDR3 runs to 14 residues. CDR1 and CDR2 from the germline V gene are SQVTM and ANQGSEA. V was clipped by 4 bases and J by 6 bases; unmatched bases: 4. The CDR3 loop is CSVGRDRGPNEQFF. The CDR3 coding sequence is TGCAGCGTTGGTAGGGACAGGGGGCCCAATGAGCAGTTCTTC.

This clone was picked up one time. This chain joins TRBV10-3 and TRBJ1-1; D not certain. Trimming removed 3 bases from V and 0 bases from J, with 2 bases in between. Germline values: CDR1 ENHRY, CDR2 SYGVKD. The CDR3 sequence is 12 residues long. CDR3 nucleotide sequence: TGTGCCATCAGTGACTTGAACACTGAAGCTTTCTTT. Residues: CAISDLNTEAFF.

The chain joins TRBV6-1 to TRBJ2-3; 7 positions agree with TRBD2. This CDR3 has 15 residues. V was clipped by 6 bases and J by 1 base; unmatched bases: 7. Germline CDR1 is MNHNS and CDR2 is SASEGT. In nucleotides, the CDR3 is TGTGCCAGCAGGGGGGGGAGGAGCGGCACAGATACGCAGTATTTT. It is translated as CASRGGRSGTDTQYF.

This clone was seen only a few times. The chain couples TRBV5-1 to TRBJ2-3, with D maybe TRBD2 (6 bases). In germline, CDR1 is SGHRS, CDR2 YFSETQ. V lost 4 bases to trimming and J lost 3 bases, with 12 bases between them. The CDR3 totals 14 residues. The CDR3 reads CASSTTGATDTQYF. CDR3 nucleotide sequence: TGCGCCAGCAGCACCACGGGAGCAACAGATACGCAGTATTTT.

The chain employs TRBV18 and TRBJ1-2; D is ambiguous. Trimming removed 3 bases at V and 7 bases at J, with 9 bases between. The CDR3 totals 12 residues. Germline V lookup: CDR1 KGHSH, CDR2 LQKENI. CDR3 in amino acids: CASSPSAGGYTF. CDR3 DNA: TGTGCCAGCTCACCTAGCGCGGGTGGCTACACCTTC.

The chain carries TRBV6-1 and TRBJ2-5, with D possibly matching TRBD2 (5 bases). The CDR3 is made up of 14 amino acids. Trimming removed 1 base at V and 4 bases at J, with 10 bases between. CDR1 and CDR2 (germline): MNHNS, SASEGT. The CDR3 spells CASSEGGSIETQYF. The DNA for the CDR3 is TGTGCCAGCAGTGAAGGAGGGTCGATAGAGACCCAGTACTTC.

This chain connects TRBV5-1 to TRBJ2-1, with 7 bases that match TRBD2. Looked up from germline, CDR1 is SGHRS and CDR2 is YFSETQ. This CDR3 is 16 amino acids long. V lost 2 bases to trimming and J lost 0 bases; unmatched junction nucleotides: 5. The CDR3 region has the DNA TGCGCCAGCAGCTTTTCAGCGGGGAGCTCCTACAATGAGCAGTTCTTC. Its protein product is CASSFSAGSSYNEQFF.

This rearrangement joins TRBV25-1 to TRBJ1-1, with 7 positions matching TRBD1. V lost 0 bases to trimming and J lost 1 base; unmatched junction nucleotides: 5. Germline V gene data show CDR1 as MGHDK and CDR2 as SYGVNS. There are 16 residues in the CDR3. Here the CDR3 reads CASSEYGPGGNTEAFF. CDR3 in DNA: TGTGCCAGCAGTGAATACGGTCCAGGGGGGAACACTGAAGCTTTCTTT.

The V gene is TRBV11-2, the J gene TRBJ2-2, with TRBD1 as a possible D gene (6 bases). The CDR3 extends over 15 amino acids. The ends were cut back, 4 bases at V and 6 bases at J, with 15 bases in the middle. Germline loops: CDR1 SGHAT, CDR2 FQNNGV. The CDR3 region is CASSWTDGKPGELFF. CDR3 sequence (DNA): TGTGCCAGCAGCTGGACAGACGGCAAGCCCGGGGAGCTGTTTTTT.

The rearrangement uses TRBV28 and TRBJ1-1, with D unresolved. V lost 6 bases and J 5 bases, leaving 10 bases between the germline ends. Germline lookup yields CDR1 MDHEN and CDR2 SYDVKM. The CDR3 has 12 residues. The CDR3 nucleotides read TGTGCCAGCAGGACAATCTTGACTGAAGCTTTCTTT. Its translation is CASRTILTEAFF.

The chain employs TRBV2 and TRBJ2-6, with D perhaps matching TRBD2 (6 bases). CDR1 SNHLY and CDR2 FYNNEI come from the germline V gene. The CDR3 length is 15 residues. The V and J ends lost 10 bases and 4 bases respectively, with 17 bases between them. CDR3 sequence (DNA): TGTGCCACCCAGGAGGGGTCGGGGGGGGCCAACGTCCTGACTTTC. This translates into CATQEGSGGANVLTF.

Only a few counts were recorded for this clone. The chain has TRBV27 and TRBJ2-7, with D possibly being TRBD1 (5 bases). Germline lookup yields CDR1 MNHEY and CDR2 SMNVEV (reference sequence). The CDR3 is 16 residues long. The V gene lost 4 bases and the J gene lost 3 bases, with 19 bases spanning the gap. The CDR3 nucleotides are TGTGCCAGCAGTTCCGGACCAACAGGAGAAGTCTACGAGCAGTACTTC. It is translated as CASSSGPTGEVYEQYF.

A word on this clone: An end of the junction does not agree with germline; a read error may underlie this. J is TRBJ1-1 and V is TRBV15; TRBD1 matches at 7 bases. Looked up from germline, CDR1 is LNHNV and CDR2 is YYDKDF (reference sequence). The CDR3 contains 13 residues. The CDR3 DNA reads as TGTGCCACCAGCAGAGATAGGGAACAGGGGCGTCTGTTT. It specifies CATSRDREQGRLF. The full variable domain, completed using reference TRBV15 and TRBJ1-1, is DAMVIQNPRYQVTQFGKPVTLSCSQTLNHNVMYWYQQKSSQAPKLLFHYYDKDFNNEADTPDNFQSRRPNTSFCFLDIRSPGLGDTAMYLCATSRDREQGRLFGQGTRLTVV.

This clone came up once. The chain employs TRBV14 and TRBJ1-1; 10 nucleotides align to TRBD1. CDR1 and CDR2 (germline): SGHDN, FVKESK. CDR3 length: 16 residues. J lost 2 bases, V lost 4 bases, and 7 bases had no gene match. The CDR3 loop is CASSRRMTGGNTEAFF. The DNA for the CDR3 is TGTGCCAGCAGCCGTAGGATGACAGGGGGCAACACTGAAGCTTTCTTT.

The genes are TRBV7-2 and TRBJ2-2; D not resolved. Germline CDR1 is SGHTA and CDR2 is FQGNSA. Trimming removed 4 bases from V and 5 bases from J, with 8 bases in between. CDR3 length equals 13 residues. The CDR3: CASSSYITGELFF. DNA of the CDR3: TGTGCCAGCAGCTCCTATATTACCGGGGAGCTGTTTTTT.